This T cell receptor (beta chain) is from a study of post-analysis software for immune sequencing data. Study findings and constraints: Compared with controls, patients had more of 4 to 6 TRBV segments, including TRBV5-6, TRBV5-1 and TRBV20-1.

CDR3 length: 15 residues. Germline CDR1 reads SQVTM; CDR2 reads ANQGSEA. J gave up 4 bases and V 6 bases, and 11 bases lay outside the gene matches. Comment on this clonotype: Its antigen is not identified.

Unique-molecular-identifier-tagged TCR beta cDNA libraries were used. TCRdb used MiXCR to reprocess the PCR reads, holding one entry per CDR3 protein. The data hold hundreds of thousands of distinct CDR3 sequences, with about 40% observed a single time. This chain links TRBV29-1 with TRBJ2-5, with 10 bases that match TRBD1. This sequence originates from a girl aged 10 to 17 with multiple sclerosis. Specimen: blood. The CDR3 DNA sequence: TGCAGCGTAGCCGGGACAGGGGAAGGGACAGAGACCCAGTACTTC. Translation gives CSVAGTGEGTETQYF.